This T cell receptor beta chain was sequenced for a study of T cell changes during pregnancy in multiple sclerosis. V shed 6 bases and J shed 1 base, with 12 bases lying between them. Germline CDR1 and CDR2: MRHNA and SNTAGT. The CDR3 extends over 14 amino acids. Produced via immunoSEQ multiplex PCR; TCRdb's table is partial and in-frame only. This table has tens of thousands of clones, 80% to 95% appearing once. The sequencing used peripheral blood, collected in the first trimester of pregnancy. The rearrangement uses TRBV6-4 and TRBJ1-1, with D perhaps matching TRBD1 (5 bases). This TCR came from a female donor with multiple sclerosis, enrolled in a pregnancy study. The CDR3 protein is CASRSLTGNTEAFF. Here the CDR3 DNA reads TGTGCCAGCAGAAGCCTAACAGGGAACACTGAAGCTTTCTTT.